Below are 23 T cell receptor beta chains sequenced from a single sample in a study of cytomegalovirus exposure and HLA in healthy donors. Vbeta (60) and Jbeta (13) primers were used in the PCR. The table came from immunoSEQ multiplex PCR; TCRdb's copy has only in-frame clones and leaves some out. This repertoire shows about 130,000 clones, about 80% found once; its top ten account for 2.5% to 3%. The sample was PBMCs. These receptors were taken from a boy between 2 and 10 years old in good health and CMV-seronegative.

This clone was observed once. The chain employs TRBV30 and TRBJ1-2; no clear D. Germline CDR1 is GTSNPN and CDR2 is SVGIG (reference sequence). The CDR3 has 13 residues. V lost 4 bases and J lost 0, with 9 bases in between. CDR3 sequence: CAWIPLPNYGYTF. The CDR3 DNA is TGTGCCTGGATTCCCCTACCTAACTATGGCTACACCTTC.

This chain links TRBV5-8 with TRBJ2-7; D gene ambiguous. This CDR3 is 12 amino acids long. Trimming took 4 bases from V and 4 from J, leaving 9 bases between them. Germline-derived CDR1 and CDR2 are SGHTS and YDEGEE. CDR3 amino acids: CASSLIGYEQYV. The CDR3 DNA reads TGTGCCAGCAGCCTAATCGGGTACGAGCAGTACGTC.

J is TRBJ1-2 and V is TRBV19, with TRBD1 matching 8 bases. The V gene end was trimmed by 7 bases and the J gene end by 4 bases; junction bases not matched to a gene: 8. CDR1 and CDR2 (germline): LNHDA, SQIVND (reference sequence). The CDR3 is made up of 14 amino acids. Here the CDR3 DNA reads TGTGCCAGTAATTATCAGGGGGCTGGCTATGGCTACACCTTC. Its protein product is CASNYQGAGYGYTF.

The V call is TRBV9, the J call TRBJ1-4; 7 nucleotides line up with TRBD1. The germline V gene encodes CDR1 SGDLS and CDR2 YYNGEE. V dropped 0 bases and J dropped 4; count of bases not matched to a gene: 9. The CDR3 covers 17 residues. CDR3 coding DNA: TGTGCCAGCAGCGTAGGGGCATGGGCAGGGGGTAATGAAAAACTGTTTTTT. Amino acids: CASSVGAWAGGNEKLFF.

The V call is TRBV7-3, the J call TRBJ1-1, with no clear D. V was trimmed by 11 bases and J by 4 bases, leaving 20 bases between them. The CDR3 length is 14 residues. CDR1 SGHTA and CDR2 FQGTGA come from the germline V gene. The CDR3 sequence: CARTRVVTRTEAFF. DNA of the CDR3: TGTGCCCGCACGCGGGTTGTTACTCGCACTGAAGCTTTCTTT.

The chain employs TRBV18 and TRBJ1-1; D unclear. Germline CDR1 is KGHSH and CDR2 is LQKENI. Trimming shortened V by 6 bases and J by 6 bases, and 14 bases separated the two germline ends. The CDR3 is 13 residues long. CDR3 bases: TGTGCCAGCTCCGCGGTTGATTGGGCTGAAGCTTTCTTT. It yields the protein CASSAVDWAEAFF.

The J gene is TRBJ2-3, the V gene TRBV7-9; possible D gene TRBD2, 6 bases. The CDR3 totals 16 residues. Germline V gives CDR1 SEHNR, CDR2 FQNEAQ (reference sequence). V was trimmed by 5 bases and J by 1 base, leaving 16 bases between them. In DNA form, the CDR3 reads TGTGCCAGCAGCCCTGAGGGTAGCGGACGCACAGATACGCAGTATTTT. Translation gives CASSPEGSGRTDTQYF.

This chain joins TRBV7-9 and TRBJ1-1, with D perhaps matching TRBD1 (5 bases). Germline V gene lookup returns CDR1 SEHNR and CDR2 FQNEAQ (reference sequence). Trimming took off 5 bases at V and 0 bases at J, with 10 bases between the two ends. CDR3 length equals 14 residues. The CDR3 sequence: CASSPGSMNTEAFF. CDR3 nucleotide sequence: TGTGCCAGCAGCCCAGGGTCCATGAACACTGAAGCTTTCTTT.

As DNA, the CDR3 is TGCGCCAGCAGCTTACCGGGGGGCAGGGATACGCAGTATTTT. Its protein is CASSLPGGRDTQYF. The rearrangement links TRBV5-1 to TRBJ2-3; D might be TRBD2 (7 bases). This CDR3 spans 14 amino acids. The germline V and J ends were trimmed by 2 bases and 6 bases, with 13 bases remaining between them. The germline V gene has CDR1 SGHRS and CDR2 YFSETQ.

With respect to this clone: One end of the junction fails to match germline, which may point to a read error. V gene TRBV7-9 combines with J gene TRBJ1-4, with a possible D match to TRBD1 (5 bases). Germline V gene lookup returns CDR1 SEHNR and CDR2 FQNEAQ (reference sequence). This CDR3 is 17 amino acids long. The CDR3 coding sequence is TGTTCCAGCAGTCCCCCCCCGGACACCGCACCGAATGAAAAACTGTTTTTT. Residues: CSSSPPPDTAPNEKLFF.

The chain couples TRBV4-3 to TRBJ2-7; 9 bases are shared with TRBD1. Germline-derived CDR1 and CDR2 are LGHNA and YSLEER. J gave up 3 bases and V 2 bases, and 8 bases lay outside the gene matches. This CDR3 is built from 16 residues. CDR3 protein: CASSQFRGQGNYEQYF. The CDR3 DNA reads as TGCGCCAGCAGCCAATTTCGTGGACAGGGGAACTACGAGCAGTACTTC.

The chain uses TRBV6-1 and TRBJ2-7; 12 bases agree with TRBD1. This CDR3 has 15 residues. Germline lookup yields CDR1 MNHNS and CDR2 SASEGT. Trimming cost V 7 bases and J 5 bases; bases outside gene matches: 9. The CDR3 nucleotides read TGTGCCAGCACCTGGGGGGGGACAGGGGGCGACGAGCAGTACGTC. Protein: CASTWGGTGGDEQYV.

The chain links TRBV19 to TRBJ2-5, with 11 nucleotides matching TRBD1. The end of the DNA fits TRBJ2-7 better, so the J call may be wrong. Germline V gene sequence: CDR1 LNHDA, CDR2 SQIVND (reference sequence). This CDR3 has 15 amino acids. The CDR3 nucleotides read TGTGCCAGTACACCCGGGACAGGGGGCTCCTACGAGCAGTACTTC. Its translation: CASTPGTGGSYEQYF.

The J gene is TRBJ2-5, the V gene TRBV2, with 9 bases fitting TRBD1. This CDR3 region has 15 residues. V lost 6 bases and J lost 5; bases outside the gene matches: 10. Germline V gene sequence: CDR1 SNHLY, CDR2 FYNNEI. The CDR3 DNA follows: TGTGCCAGCAGCTACGGGGGACAGGGTTTGGAGACCCAGTACTTC. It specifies CASSYGGQGLETQYF.

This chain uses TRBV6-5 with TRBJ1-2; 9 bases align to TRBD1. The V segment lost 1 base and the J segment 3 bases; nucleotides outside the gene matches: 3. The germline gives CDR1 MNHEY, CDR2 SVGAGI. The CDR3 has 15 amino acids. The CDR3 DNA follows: TGTGCCAGCAGTTACTTGACAGGGGGAGACTATGGCTACACCTTC. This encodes CASSYLTGGDYGYTF.

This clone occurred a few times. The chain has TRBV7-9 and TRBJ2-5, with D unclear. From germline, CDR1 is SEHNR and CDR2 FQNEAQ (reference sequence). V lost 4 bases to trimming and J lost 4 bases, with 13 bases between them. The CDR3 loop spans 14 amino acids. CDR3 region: CASSYPPRVETQYF. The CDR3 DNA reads TGTGCCAGCAGCTACCCACCTAGAGTAGAGACCCAGTACTTC.

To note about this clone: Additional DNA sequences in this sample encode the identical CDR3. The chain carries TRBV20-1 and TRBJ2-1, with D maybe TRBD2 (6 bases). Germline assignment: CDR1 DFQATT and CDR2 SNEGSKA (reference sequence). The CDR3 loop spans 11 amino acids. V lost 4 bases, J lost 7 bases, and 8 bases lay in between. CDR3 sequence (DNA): TGCAGTGCTATCCGGGGGAATGAGCAGTTCTTC. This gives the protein CSAIRGNEQFF.

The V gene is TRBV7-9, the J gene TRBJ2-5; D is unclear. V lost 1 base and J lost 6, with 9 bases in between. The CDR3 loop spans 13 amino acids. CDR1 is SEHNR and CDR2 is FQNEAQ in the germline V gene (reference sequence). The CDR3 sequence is CASSLGGSKTQYF. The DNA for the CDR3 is TGTGCCAGCAGCTTAGGTGGCTCCAAGACCCAGTACTTC.

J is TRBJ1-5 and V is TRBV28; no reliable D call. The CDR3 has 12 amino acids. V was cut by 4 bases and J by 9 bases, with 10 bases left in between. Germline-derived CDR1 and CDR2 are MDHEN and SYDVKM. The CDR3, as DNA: TGTGCCAGCAGTTCCTCTCAGCGGCCCCAGCATTTT. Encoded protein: CASSSSQRPQHF.

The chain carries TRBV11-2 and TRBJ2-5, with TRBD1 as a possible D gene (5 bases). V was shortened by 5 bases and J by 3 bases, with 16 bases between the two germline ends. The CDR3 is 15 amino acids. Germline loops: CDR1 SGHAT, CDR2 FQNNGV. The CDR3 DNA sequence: TGTGCCAGCAGCCACCTCGGCAGGGAAAAAGAGACCCAGTACTTC. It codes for CASSHLGREKETQYF.

In DNA form, the CDR3 reads TGCGCCAGCAGCTTGGAGGACACTCTTGAAGCTTTCTTT. This encodes CASSLEDTLEAFF. This chain uses TRBV5-1 with TRBJ1-1, with D maybe TRBD1 (5 bases). CDR3 size: 13 residues. The ends were cut back, 0 bases at V and 7 bases at J, with 10 bases in the middle. Germline loops: CDR1 SGHRS, CDR2 YFSETQ.

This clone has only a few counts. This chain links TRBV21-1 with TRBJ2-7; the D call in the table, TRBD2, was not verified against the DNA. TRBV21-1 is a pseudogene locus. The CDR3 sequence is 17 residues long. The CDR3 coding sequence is TGTGCCAGCAGCAAAGAGGGGACGGGAGGCCCTACCTACGAGCAGTACGTC. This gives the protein CASSKEGTGGPTYEQYV.

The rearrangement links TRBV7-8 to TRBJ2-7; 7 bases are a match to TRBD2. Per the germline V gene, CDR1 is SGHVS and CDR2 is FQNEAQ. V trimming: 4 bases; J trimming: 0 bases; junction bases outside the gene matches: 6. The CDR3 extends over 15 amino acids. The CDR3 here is CASSWYWGGSYEQYV. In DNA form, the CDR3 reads TGTGCCAGCAGCTGGTATTGGGGGGGCTCCTACGAGCAGTACGTC.